The 21 T cell receptor beta chains given below trace back to one sample, sequenced in a study of cytomegalovirus exposure and HLA in healthy donors. With 60 Vbeta and 13 Jbeta primers, the PCR was carried out. Here immunoSEQ multiplex PCR was the method, and the copy in TCRdb shows in-frame clones only, minus some. The sample contains some 190,000 clones, roughly 78% of which appear only once. The sequenced material came from PBMCs. All receptors derive from a young woman in good health and CMV-seronegative.

This rearrangement joins TRBV23-1 to TRBJ2-7, with TRBD1 identical over 7 bases. TRBV23-1 falls under the ORF class, with uncertain function. This CDR3 region has 13 residues. The junction had 6 bases not matched to a gene; V was cut back by 9 bases and J by 1 base. CDR3 sequence (DNA): TGCGCCAGAGACAGGGATATATCCTACGAGCAGTACTTC. This encodes CARDRDISYEQYF.

The chain is built from TRBV7-2 and TRBJ2-5, with 7 bases matching TRBD2. The V and J ends lost 1 base and 5 bases, in that order; junction bases with no gene match: 10. The length of the CDR3 is 16 residues. Per germline, CDR1 SGHTA and CDR2 FQGNSA. The CDR3 coding sequence is TGTGCCAGCAGCTTAGTAGGCCGCGCGGGGGTGGAGACCCAGTACTTC. This codes for CASSLVGRAGVETQYF.

CDR3 bases: TGTGCCAGCAGTTACTTGGTCAGTAATTACGAGCAGTACTTC. Encoded protein: CASSYLVSNYEQYF. This rearrangement joins TRBV6-6 to TRBJ2-7; D ambiguous. The CDR3 is 14 amino acids. Per germline, CDR1 MNHNY and CDR2 SVGAGI (reference sequence). V was shortened by 1 base and J by 4 bases, with 11 bases between the two germline ends.

The chain joins TRBV2 to TRBJ2-7; 9 nucleotides match TRBD1. J lost 2 bases, V lost 8 bases, and 10 bases had no gene match. This CDR3 comprises 15 residues. CDR1 and CDR2 from the germline V gene are SNHLY and FYNNEI. The CDR3 DNA sequence: TGTGCCAGCCAGGGGGGACAGGGTTTCACCTACGAGCAGTACTTC. Its translation: CASQGGQGFTYEQYF.

Written as DNA, the CDR3 is TGTGCCAGCAGCGTAGTACCGGGGGGGCTTGACGATGAGCAGTTCTTC. It translates to CASSVVPGGLDDEQFF. The chain has TRBV9 and TRBJ2-1, with TRBD2 matching 8 bases. The V and J ends lost 0 bases and 8 bases, in that order; junction bases with no gene match: 10. The germline V gene has CDR1 SGDLS and CDR2 YYNGEE. The length of the CDR3 is 16 residues.

This clone was counted once. The rearrangement joins TRBV5-1 to TRBJ2-1; no reliable D call. Trimming pared 4 bases from V and 9 bases from J, leaving 11 bases between. The CDR3 has 12 residues. Germline CDR1 is SGHRS and CDR2 is YFSETQ. The CDR3, as DNA: TGCGCCAGCAGCCCCGTGAGGAGTGAGCAGTTCTTC. Protein product: CASSPVRSEQFF. The complete variable domain, with remaining parts taken from reference TRBV5-1 and TRBJ2-1, reads KAGVTQTPRYLIKTRGQQVTLSCSPISGHRSVSWYQQTPGQGLQFLFEYFSETQRNKGNFPGRFSGRQFSNSRSEMNVSTLELGDSALYLCASSPVRSEQFFGPGTRLTVL.

The chain joins TRBV6-5 to TRBJ2-3; D gene uncertain. CDR1 MNHEY and CDR2 SVGAGI come from the germline V gene. V gave up 2 bases and J gave up 1 base, with 10 bases separating them. The length of the CDR3 is 15 residues. This CDR3 reads CASSYRRLGTDTQYF. The CDR3 nucleotides are TGTGCCAGCAGTTACAGGCGGTTGGGCACAGATACGCAGTATTTT.

The chain has TRBV19 and TRBJ2-5; 8 bases line up with TRBD2. The CDR3 has 17 residues. Unmatched junction bases numbered 10, after V lost 2 bases and J lost 2 bases. CDR1 is LNHDA, CDR2 SQIVND, per germline (reference sequence). For the CDR3, the DNA is TGTGCCAGTAGTATAATTCGGGCGGGGGGCCGGCAAGAGACCCAGTACTTC. Translated: CASSIIRAGGRQETQYF.

The V call is TRBV9, the J call TRBJ2-5; possibly TRBD1 for D (5 bases). This CDR3 spans 15 amino acids. Per germline, CDR1 SGDLS and CDR2 YYNGEE. With 0 bases removed from V and 1 base from J, the gap between germline ends came to 10 bases. CDR3 in DNA: TGTGCCAGCAGCGTAGAGGACATCTTCCAAGAGACCCAGTACTTC. As protein: CASSVEDIFQETQYF.

V gene TRBV5-8 combines with J gene TRBJ2-5, with 12 bases that match TRBD2. With V trimmed by 2 bases and J by 5 bases, 1 base remained unmatched. Germline CDR1 SGHTS, CDR2 YDEGEE. This CDR3 comprises 14 residues. CDR3 in amino acids: CASSLGTSGETQYF. CDR3 nucleotide sequence: TGTGCCAGCAGCTTAGGGACTAGCGGGGAGACCCAGTACTTC.

This clone was detected a few times. The chain carries TRBV7-9 and TRBJ1-5; no clear D. Germline CDR1 SEHNR, CDR2 FQNEAQ (reference sequence). CDR3 length: 14 residues. Trimming took off 3 bases at V and 7 bases at J, with 13 bases between the two ends. In DNA, the CDR3 is TGTGCCAGCAGCTTCGGCCAGCGCGGGCAGCCCCAGCATTTT. This encodes CASSFGQRGQPQHF.

The rearrangement uses TRBV5-6 and TRBJ2-2, with 8 bases fitting TRBD1. V lost 4 bases to trimming and J lost 2 bases; unmatched junction nucleotides: 7. The CDR3 sequence is 16 residues long. Germline CDR1 and CDR2: SGHDT and YYEEEE. The CDR3 sequence is CASSTPGQVNTGELFF. DNA of the CDR3: TGTGCCAGCAGCACGCCGGGACAGGTTAACACCGGGGAGCTGTTTTTT.

The chain recombines TRBV6-5 with TRBJ1-5, with 9 bases matching TRBD1. Germline V gene data show CDR1 as MNHEY and CDR2 as SVGAGI. The CDR3 contains 16 residues. After removal of 4 bases from V and 6 bases from J, the junction contained 10 bases not matched to a gene. This CDR3 is CASSSLTQGASQPQHF. The CDR3 nucleotides read TGTGCCAGCAGTTCCCTGACACAGGGGGCGAGTCAGCCCCAGCATTTT.

This sequence joins TRBV7-8 and TRBJ1-5; TRBD1 matches at 9 bases. V dropped 6 bases and J dropped 5; count of bases not matched to a gene: 8. Germline loops: CDR1 SGHVS, CDR2 FQNEAQ. The CDR3 covers 15 residues. The CDR3 spells CASRRDRALHQPQHF. The CDR3 DNA follows: TGTGCCAGCAGGAGGGACAGGGCCCTACATCAGCCCCAGCATTTT.

The chain carries TRBV16 and TRBJ2-5; perhaps TRBD2 as D (5 bases). This CDR3 region has 15 residues. Germline V gene sequence: CDR1 KGHSY, CDR2 FQNENV. The ends were cut back, 0 bases at V and 5 bases at J, with 13 bases in the middle. The CDR3, as DNA: TGTGCCAGCAGCCAATCGGTGCGGGTCCGGGAGACCCAGTACTTC. As protein: CASSQSVRVRETQYF.

This sequence joins TRBV6-1 and TRBJ2-7, with TRBD2 identical over 10 bases. The germline V gene has CDR1 MNHNS and CDR2 SASEGT. The CDR3 length is 13 residues. V lost 7 bases and J lost 6; bases outside the gene matches: 6. In nucleotides, the CDR3 is TGTGCCAGCAAGGGACTAGCGAATAGCGAGCAGTACTTC. Encoded protein: CASKGLANSEQYF.

The genes are TRBV6-1 and TRBJ2-4, with TRBD1 matching over 7 bases. The V segment lost 8 bases and the J segment 4 bases; nucleotides outside the gene matches: 8. The CDR3 is 14 amino acids. The germline gives CDR1 MNHNS, CDR2 SASEGT. For the CDR3, the DNA is TGTGCCAGCGGTCCCCCGGGACAGAAAAACATTCAGTACTTC. This encodes CASGPPGQKNIQYF.

CDR3 residues: CASSLWLAGGTDTQYF. CDR3 bases: TGCGCCAGCAGCTTGTGGCTAGCGGGGGGCACAGATACGCAGTATTTT. This sequence joins TRBV5-1 and TRBJ2-3; 10 bases line up with TRBD2. This CDR3 is 16 amino acids long. Per the germline V gene, CDR1 is SGHRS and CDR2 is YFSETQ. V lost 1 base to trimming and J lost 1 base; unmatched junction nucleotides: 3.

This sequence joins TRBV6-1 and TRBJ2-5; TRBD1 agrees at 7 bases. CDR3 length: 15 amino acids. Per the germline V gene, CDR1 is MNHNS and CDR2 is SASEGT. V lost 5 bases to trimming and J lost 2 bases; unmatched junction nucleotides: 8. DNA for the CDR3: TGTGCCAGCAGTACTACAGGGGTACGACAAGAGACCCAGTACTTC. The encoded protein is CASSTTGVRQETQYF.

CDR3 nucleotides: TGTGCCAGCAGCTTGGTACCGCGGAACACTGAAGCTTTCTTT. Its translation is CASSLVPRNTEAFF. The rearrangement uses TRBV5-6 and TRBJ1-1; D gene ambiguous. CDR1 is SGHDT, CDR2 YYEEEE, per germline. The CDR3 contains 14 residues. V lost 0 bases and J lost 1, with 7 bases in between.

CDR3 sequence reads: CAGRSGATGTQYF. As DNA, the CDR3 is TGTGCAGGCCGTAGCGGGGCAACGGGTACGCAGTATTTT. The chain uses TRBV6-5 and TRBJ2-3; 8 positions match TRBD2. Germline CDR1 MNHEY, CDR2 SVGAGI. The CDR3 totals 13 residues.